This passage covers 5 T cell receptor beta chains from one sample sequenced in a study of cytomegalovirus exposure and HLA in healthy donors. The PCR ran on 60 Vbeta and 13 Jbeta primers. Assay used: immunoSEQ multiplex PCR; TCRdb lists only in-frame clones, some missing. The sample has 200,000 to 250,000 clones; approximately 81% are singletons. Sequencing input: PBMCs. The receptors here all came from a girl aged 2 to 10 in good health and CMV-seronegative.

CDR3 sequence reads: CASNRLAGGDETQYF. The CDR3, as DNA: TGTGCCAGCAACCGACTAGCGGGGGGGGATGAGACCCAGTACTTC. V usage is TRBV6-5 and J usage is TRBJ2-5; 14 bases match TRBD2. Germline V gene data show CDR1 as MNHEY and CDR2 as SVGAGI. The CDR3 has 15 residues. V was pared by 7 bases and J by 5 bases, with 6 bases of the junction left unmatched.

The chain recombines TRBV5-8 with TRBJ1-2, with 12 bases identical to TRBD1. The germline V gene has CDR1 SGHTS and CDR2 YDEGEE. The CDR3 contains 17 residues. V gave up 2 bases and J gave up 3 bases; unmatched junction bases: 8. The CDR3 here is CASSFRDRGRLDYGYTF. DNA for the CDR3: TGTGCCAGCAGCTTCCGGGACAGGGGGCGCTTGGACTATGGCTACACCTTC.

The gene calls are TRBV7-3 and TRBJ2-1, with D perhaps TRBD1 (6 bases). V was shortened by 2 bases and J by 4 bases, with 12 bases between the two germline ends. The CDR3 length is 15 residues. CDR1 and CDR2 from the germline V gene are SGHTA and FQGTGA. CDR3 region: CASSLHRDVYNEQFF. The DNA of the CDR3 is TGTGCCAGCAGCTTACACAGGGACGTTTACAATGAGCAGTTCTTC.

This chain's CDR3 is CASSLANGLAGPYEQYF. DNA of the CDR3: TGTGCCAGCAGCTTGGCCAACGGACTAGCGGGGCCCTACGAGCAGTACTTC. The chain links TRBV5-6 to TRBJ2-7; 12 bases match TRBD2. The CDR3 loop spans 17 amino acids. The V and J ends lost 0 bases and 2 bases, in that order; junction bases with no gene match: 6. Germline V gene sequence: CDR1 SGHDT, CDR2 YYEEEE.

V and J are TRBV4-2 and TRBJ1-1; tentative D call: TRBD1 (6 bases). Per germline, CDR1 LGHNA and CDR2 YNFKEQ. With 0 bases removed from V and 3 bases from J, the gap between germline ends came to 11 bases. The CDR3 spans 15 residues. The CDR3: CASSQEQGIYTEAFF. The CDR3 DNA reads as TGTGCCAGCAGCCAAGAACAGGGTATATACACTGAAGCTTTCTTT.